Sequencing of this TCR beta chain was carried out in a study of T cells in women clearing cervical HPV infection. Study-wide background: Cases: HPV16-related CIN3 or worse on histology, a couple of invasive cancers. Case blood drawn at lesion detection; control blood after infection cleared.

Here immunoSEQ multiplex PCR was the method, and the copy in TCRdb shows in-frame clones only, minus some. The specimen's table records fewer than 35,000 clones. Study-wide findings and caveats: CIN3+ cases had significantly higher TCR repertoire richness than controls, but evenness did not differ. Richness plus V gene abundances separated cases from controls with AUC 0.65 to 0.85.

Germline lookup yields CDR1 MNHEY and CDR2 SVGEGT. The length of the CDR3 is 14 residues. Trimming took 6 bases from V and 1 from J; bases not matched to a gene: 5. As to this clone: The antigen remains unidentified. The read finishes 3 residues shy of the CDR3 end, and the germline J gene is used to complete it.

The V and J genes are TRBV6-2 or TRBV6-3 and TRBJ2-5; TRBD1 matches at 7 bases. Sequenced sample: blood buffy coat. This TCR was sampled from a woman aged 18 to 69 with a cervical HPV16 infection that either progressed to CIN3+ or cleared (not recorded which). CDR3 DNA, as far as it was read: TGTGCCAGCAGACCGACAGGGACCCAAGAGACC. Its translation: CASRPTGTQET. The CDR3 reads in full as CASRPTGTQETQYF.